A single T cell receptor (beta chain) is shown here with its context. The source of the sample is a study of control samples from healthy donors and cancer patients. TCRdb's table, derived via immunoSEQ multiplex PCR, lists solely in-frame clones and lacks some. The table records about 190,000 clones, about 91% of them present only once. V lost 9 bases to trimming and J lost 6 bases; unmatched junction nucleotides: 7. CDR1 is MNHEY and CDR2 is SVGAGI in the germline V gene. The CDR3 has 14 amino acids. Sequencing was carried out using blood. This rearrangement joins TRBV6-5 to TRBJ2-1; 11 bases match TRBD1. The origin of this receptor is a man aged 30 to 45 in good health. DNA of the CDR3: TGTGCCAGTAGCGGGACAGGGGGACTCAATGAGCAGTTCTTC. It codes for CASSGTGGLNEQFF.